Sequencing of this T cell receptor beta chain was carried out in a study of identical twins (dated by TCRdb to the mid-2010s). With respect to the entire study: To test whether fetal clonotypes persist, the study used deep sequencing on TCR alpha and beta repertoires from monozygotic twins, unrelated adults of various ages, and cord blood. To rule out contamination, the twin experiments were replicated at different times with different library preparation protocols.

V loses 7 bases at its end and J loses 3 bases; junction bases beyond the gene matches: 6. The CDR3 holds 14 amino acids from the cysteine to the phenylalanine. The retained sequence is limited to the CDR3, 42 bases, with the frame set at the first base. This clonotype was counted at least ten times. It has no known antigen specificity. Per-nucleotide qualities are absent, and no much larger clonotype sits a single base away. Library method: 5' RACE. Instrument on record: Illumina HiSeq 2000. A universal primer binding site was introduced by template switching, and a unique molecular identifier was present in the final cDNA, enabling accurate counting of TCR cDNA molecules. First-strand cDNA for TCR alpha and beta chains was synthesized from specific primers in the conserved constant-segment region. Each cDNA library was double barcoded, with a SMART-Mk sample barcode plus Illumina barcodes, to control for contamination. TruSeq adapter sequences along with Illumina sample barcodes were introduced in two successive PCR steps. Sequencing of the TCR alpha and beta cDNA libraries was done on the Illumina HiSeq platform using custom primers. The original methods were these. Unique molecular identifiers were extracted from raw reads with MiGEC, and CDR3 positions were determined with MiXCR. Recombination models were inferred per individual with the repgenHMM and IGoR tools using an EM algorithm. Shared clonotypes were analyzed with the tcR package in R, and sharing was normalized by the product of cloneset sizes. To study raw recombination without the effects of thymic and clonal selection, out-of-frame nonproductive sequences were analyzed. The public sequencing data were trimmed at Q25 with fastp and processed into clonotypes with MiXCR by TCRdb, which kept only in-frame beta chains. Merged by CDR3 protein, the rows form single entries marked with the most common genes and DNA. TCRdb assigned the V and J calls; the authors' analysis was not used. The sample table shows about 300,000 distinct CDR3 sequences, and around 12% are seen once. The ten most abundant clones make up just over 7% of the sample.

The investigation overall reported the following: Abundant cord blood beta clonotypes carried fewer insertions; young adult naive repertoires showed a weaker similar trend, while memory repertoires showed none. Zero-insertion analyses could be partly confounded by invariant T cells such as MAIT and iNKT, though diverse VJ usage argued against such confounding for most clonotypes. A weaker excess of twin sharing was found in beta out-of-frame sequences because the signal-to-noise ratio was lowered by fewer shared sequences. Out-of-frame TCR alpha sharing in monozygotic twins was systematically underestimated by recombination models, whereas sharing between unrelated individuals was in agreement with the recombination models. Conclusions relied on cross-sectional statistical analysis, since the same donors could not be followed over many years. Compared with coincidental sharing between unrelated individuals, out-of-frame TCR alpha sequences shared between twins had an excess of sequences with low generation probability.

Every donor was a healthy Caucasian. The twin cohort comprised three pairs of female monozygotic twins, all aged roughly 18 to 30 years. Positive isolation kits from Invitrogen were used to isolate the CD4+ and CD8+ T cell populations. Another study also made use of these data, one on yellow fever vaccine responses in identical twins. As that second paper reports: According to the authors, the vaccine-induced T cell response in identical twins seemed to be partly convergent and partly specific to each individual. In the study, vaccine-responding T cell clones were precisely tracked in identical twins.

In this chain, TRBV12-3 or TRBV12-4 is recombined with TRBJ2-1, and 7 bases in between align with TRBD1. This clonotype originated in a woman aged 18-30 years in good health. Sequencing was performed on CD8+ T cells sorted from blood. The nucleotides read TGTGCCAGCACCTCGGGACAGTTCTACAATGAGCAGTTCTTC. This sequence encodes CASTSGQFYNEQFF.